This TCR beta chain derives from a study of Ad26.COV2.S vaccination and SARS-CoV-2 variants. V was trimmed by 4 bases and J by 1 base, leaving 8 bases between them. The CDR3 is 14 residues long. The V gene's germline CDR1 is LGHDT and CDR2 YNNKEL (reference sequence). Only in-frame clones appear in the TCRdb table, and some are missing; sequencing was by immunoSEQ multiplex PCR. The sample holds about 480,000 clones, 70% to 90% seen once. The treatment here: over 15 received Ad26.COV2.S at low or high dose, single or two shots; several received placebo; per-sample allocation not given. Vaccine and placebo recipients were sampled on day 63 after the first injection.

The sequencing here drew on peripheral blood, taken in a trial of Ad26.COV2.S vaccine versus placebo. This receptor was obtained from a person between 18 and 65 years old who received the Ad26.COV2.S COVID-19 vaccine or a placebo. The chain couples TRBV3-1 (or the pseudogene TRBV3-2) to TRBJ2-1; no clear D. In nucleotides, the CDR3 is TGTGCCAGCAGCCCAATGCCGTCCTACAATGAGCAGTTCTTC. This translates into CASSPMPSYNEQFF.